This T cell receptor (beta chain) comes out of a study of shared clonotypes between healthy human individuals. Whole-study findings and limits: The sharing of 5% to 5.5% of naive CD4 clonotypes was seen across a handful of donors. Naive subsets tended to show greater estimated richness than memory subsets.

Donors were healthy HIV-negative adults without recently reported acute infections or vaccinations. Only Caucasian adults living in Nashville, Tennessee made up the donor group. The CDR3 runs 13 residues. The germline V and J ends were trimmed by 3 bases and 2 bases, with 9 bases remaining between them. CDR1 SGHDT and CDR2 YYEEEE come from the germline V gene. Details on this clone: Its antigen remains unknown.

Sequencing used immunoSEQ multiplex PCR; TCRdb keeps in-frame clones, though not all of them. The top ten clones hold around 0.47% of a sample with over 1.5 million clones, 95% to 99% of them seen once. This chain uses TRBV5-6 with TRBJ2-7, with D possibly matching TRBD2 (6 bases). The source of this sequence is a man in his thirties or forties in good health. The sequenced material came from naive CD4+ T cells sorted from blood. Sample subset: CD45RA+ positively selected. CDR3 amino acids: CASSSAGTYEQYF. Here the CDR3 DNA reads TGTGCCAGCAGCTCCGCGGGAACCTACGAGCAGTACTTC.